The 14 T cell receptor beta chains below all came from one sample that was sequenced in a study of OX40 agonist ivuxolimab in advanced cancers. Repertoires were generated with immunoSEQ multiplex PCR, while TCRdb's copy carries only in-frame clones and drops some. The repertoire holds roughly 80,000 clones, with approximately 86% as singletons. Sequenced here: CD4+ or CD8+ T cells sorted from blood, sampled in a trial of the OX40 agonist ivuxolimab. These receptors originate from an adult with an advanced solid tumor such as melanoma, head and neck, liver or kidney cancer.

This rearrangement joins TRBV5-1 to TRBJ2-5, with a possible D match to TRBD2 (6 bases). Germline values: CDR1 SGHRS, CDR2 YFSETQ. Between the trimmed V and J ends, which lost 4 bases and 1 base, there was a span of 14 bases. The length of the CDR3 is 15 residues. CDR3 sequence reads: CASSPLIGGQETQYF. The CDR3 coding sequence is TGCGCCAGCAGCCCCCTAATCGGGGGCCAAGAGACCCAGTACTTC.

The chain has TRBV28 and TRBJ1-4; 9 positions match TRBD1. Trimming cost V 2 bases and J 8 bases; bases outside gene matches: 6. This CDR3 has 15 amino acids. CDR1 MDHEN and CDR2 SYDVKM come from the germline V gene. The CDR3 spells CASSLRQGVREKLFF. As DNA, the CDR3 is TGTGCCAGCAGTTTACGACAGGGGGTGAGAGAAAAACTGTTTTTT.

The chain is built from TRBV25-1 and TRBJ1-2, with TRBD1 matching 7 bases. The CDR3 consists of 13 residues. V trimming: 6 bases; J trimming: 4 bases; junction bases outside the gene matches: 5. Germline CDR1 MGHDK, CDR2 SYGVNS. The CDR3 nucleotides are TGTGCCAGCAGAAGGACAGGCGTCTATGGCTACACCTTC. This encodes CASRRTGVYGYTF.

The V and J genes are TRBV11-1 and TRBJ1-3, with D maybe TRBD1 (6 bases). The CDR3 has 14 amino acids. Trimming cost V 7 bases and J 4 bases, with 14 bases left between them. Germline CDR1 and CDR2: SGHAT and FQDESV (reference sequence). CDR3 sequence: CASNDRTKGNTIYF. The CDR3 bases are TGTGCCAGCAACGACAGGACGAAGGGAAACACCATATATTTT.

CDR3 residues: CASSPNWGDTEAFF. CDR3 sequence (DNA): TGTGCCAGCAGCCCGAATTGGGGGGACACTGAAGCTTTCTTT. The chain joins TRBV7-2 to TRBJ1-1, with D possibly being TRBD1 (5 bases). This CDR3 has 14 residues. Germline-derived CDR1 and CDR2 are SGHTA and FQGNSA. The V end was cut by 5 bases, the J end by 3 bases, with 13 bases between.

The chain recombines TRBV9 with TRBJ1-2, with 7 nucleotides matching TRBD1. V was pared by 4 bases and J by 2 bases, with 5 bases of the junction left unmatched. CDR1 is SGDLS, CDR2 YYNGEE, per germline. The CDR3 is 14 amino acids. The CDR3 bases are TGTGCCAGCAGCATTCGGACAGGAAACTATGGCTACACCTTC. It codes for CASSIRTGNYGYTF.

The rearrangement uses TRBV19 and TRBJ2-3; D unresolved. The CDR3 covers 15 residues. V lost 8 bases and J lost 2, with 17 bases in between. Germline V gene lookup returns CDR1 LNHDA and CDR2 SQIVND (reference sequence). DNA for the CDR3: TGTGCCAGTTCCGGTTCCAGGTCTACCACAGATACGCAGTATTTT. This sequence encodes CASSGSRSTTDTQYF.

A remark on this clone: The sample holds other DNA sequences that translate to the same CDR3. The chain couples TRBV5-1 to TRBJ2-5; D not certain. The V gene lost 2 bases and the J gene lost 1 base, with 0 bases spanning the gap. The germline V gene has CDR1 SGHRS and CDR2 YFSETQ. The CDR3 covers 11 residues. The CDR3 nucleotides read TGCGCCAGCAGCTTCCAAGAGACCCAGTACTTC. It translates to CASSFQETQYF.

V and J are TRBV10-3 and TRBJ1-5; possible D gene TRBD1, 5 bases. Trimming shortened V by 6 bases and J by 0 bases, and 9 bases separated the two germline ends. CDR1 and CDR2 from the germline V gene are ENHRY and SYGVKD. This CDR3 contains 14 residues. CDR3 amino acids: CAIREGNSNQPQHF. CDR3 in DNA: TGTGCCATCAGAGAGGGGAATAGCAATCAGCCCCAGCATTTT.

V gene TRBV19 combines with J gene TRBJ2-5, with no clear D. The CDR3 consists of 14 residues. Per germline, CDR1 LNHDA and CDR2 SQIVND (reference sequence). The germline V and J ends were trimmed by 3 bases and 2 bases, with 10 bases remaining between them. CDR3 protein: CASSIGPAQETQYF. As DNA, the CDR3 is TGTGCCAGTAGTATCGGGCCAGCGCAAGAGACCCAGTACTTC.

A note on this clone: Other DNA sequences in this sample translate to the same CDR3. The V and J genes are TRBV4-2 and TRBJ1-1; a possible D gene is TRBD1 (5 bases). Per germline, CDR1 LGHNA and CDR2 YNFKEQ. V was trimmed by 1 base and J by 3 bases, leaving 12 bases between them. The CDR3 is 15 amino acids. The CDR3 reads CASSQVSGRDTEAFF. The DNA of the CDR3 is TGTGCCAGCAGCCAAGTGTCGGGGCGAGACACTGAAGCTTTCTTT.

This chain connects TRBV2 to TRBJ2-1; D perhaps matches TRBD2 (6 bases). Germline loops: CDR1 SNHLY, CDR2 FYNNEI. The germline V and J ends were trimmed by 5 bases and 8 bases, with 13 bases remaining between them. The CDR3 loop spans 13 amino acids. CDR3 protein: CASSSGTPDEQFF. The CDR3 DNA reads TGTGCCAGCAGTTCCGGGACTCCGGATGAGCAGTTCTTC.

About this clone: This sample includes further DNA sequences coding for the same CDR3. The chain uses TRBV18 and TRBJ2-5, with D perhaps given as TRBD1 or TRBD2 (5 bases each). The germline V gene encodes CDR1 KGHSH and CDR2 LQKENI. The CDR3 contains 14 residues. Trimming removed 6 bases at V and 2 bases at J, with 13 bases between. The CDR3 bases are TGTGCCAGCTCCCCGGGACCAATACAAGAGACCCAGTACTTC. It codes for CASSPGPIQETQYF.

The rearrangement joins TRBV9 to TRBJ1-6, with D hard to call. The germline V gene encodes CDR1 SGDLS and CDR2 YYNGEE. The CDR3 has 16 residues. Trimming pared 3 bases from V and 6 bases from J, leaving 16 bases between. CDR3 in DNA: TGTGCCAGCAGCGCAGGAGGACGGAGCATTAATTCACCCCTCCACTTT. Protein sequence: CASSAGGRSINSPLHF.